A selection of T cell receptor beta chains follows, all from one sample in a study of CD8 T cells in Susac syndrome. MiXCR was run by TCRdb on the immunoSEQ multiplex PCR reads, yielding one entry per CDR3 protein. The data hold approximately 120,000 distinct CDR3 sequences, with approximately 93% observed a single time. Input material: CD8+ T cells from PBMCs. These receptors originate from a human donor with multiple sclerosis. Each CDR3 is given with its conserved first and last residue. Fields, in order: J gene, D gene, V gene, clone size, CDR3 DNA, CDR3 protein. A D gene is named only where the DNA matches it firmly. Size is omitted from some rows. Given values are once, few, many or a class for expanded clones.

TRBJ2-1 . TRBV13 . TGTGCCAGCAGCCAAGCGGTTCTCGGCTACAATGAGCAGTTCTTC CASSQAVLGYNEQFF
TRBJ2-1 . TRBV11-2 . TGTGCCAGCAGCCGTAGCGGCTTAAACAATGAGCAGTTCTTC CASSRSGLNNEQFF
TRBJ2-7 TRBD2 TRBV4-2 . TGTGCCAGCAGCGAACATCCTAGCGGGGAGGAATACGAGCAGTACTTC CASSEHPSGEEYEQYF
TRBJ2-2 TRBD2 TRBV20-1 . TGCAGTGCTAGAGATTCGCCGAGCGGGAAGAAGGTCGGGGAGCTGTTTTTT CSARDSPSGKKVGELFF
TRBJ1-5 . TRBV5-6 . TGTGCCAGCAGCTTATCGGGGGCACAGCCCCAGCATTTT CASSLSGAQPQHF
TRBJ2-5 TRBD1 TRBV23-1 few TGCGCCAGTAGTCAGGGCTCTGGGGGACAGGGGGTCCAAGAGACCCAGTACTTC CASSQGSGGQGVQETQYF
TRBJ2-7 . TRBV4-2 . TGTGCCAGCAGCCGAAGCAGACCGGGGCCAGAATCCATTAGCTCCTACGAGCAGTACTTC CASSRSRPGPESISSYEQYF
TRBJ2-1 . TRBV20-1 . TGCAGTGCTAGAGATGGCTGGGGTGAGCAGTTCTTC CSARDGWGEQFF
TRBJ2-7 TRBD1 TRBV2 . TGTGCCAGCAGGGGACAGGGATACTACGAGCAGTACTTC CASRGQGYYEQYF
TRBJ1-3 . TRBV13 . TGTGCCAGCAGCTCCGGCGGGGGAGACACCATATATTTT CASSSGGGDTIYF
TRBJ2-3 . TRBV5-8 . TGTGCCAGCAGCTTGTTCAGGACAAGCACAGATACGCAGTATTTT CASSLFRTSTDTQYF
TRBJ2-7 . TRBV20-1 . TGCAGTGCTAGAGATCAATACGAGGGTCTTCAGTACGAGCAGTACTTC CSARDQYEGLQYEQYF
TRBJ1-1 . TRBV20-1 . TGCAGTGCTAGGACCGCTACGCGGGAAACTGAAGCTTTCTTT CSARTATRETEAFF
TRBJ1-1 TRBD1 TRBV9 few TGTGCCAGCAGTGCGGGACAGGGCGGCACTGAAGCTTTCTTT CASSAGQGGTEAFF
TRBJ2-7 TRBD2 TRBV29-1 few TGCAGCGTTGTAGCGGGGGGGTCCTACGAGCAGTACTTC CSVVAGGSYEQYF
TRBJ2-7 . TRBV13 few TGTGCCAGCAGCTCGACAGGCGGGTACGAGCAGTACTTC CASSSTGGYEQYF
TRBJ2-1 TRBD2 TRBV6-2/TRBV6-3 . TGTGCCAGCAGTTTTTGGGATAGCGGGAAAAATGAGCAGTTCTTC CASSFWDSGKNEQFF
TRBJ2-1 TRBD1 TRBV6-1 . TGTGCCAGCAGCACCGGGACAGGGGGATATGAGCAGTTCTTC CASSTGTGGYEQFF
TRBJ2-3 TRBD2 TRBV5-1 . TGCGCCAGCAGCTGGAGGGGACTAGCGGGTACAGATACGCAGTATTTT CASSWRGLAGTDTQYF
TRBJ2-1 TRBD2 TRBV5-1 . TGCGCCAGCAGCCGGGGACTAGCGGGGGGGATCTCCTACAATGAGCAGTTCTTC CASSRGLAGGISYNEQFF